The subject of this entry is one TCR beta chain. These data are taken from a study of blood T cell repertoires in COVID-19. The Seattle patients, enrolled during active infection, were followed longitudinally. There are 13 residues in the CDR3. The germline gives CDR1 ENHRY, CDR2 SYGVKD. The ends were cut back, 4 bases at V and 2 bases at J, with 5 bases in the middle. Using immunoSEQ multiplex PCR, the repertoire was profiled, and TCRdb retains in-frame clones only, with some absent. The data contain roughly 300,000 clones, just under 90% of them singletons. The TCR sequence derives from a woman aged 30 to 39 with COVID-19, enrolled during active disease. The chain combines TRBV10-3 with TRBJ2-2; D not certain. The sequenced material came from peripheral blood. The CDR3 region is CAISAENTGELFF. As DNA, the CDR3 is TGTGCCATCAGTGCAGAAAACACCGGGGAGCTGTTTTTT.